This T cell receptor (beta chain) was documented in a study of blood T cell repertoires in COVID-19. Study as a whole: Italy, Spain and the United States were the sources of the convalescent and acute COVID-19 samples. In each case, the material was cDNA or gDNA derived from T cells, B-cell-depleted T cells, or PBMCs.

Method: immunoSEQ multiplex PCR; TCRdb's copy keeps in-frame clones and lacks some. Here the sample spans under 300,000 clones, about nine tenths being singletons. The sequenced material came from PBMCs or T cells enriched from blood (not recorded which). This TCR was recovered from a man between 18 and 29 years old who had recovered from COVID-19.

The CDR3 bases are TGTGCCACCAGTGATTTTGGACTAGCAGGCCCAGATACGCAGTATTTT. Translated, it gives CATSDFGLAGPDTQYF. The gene calls are TRBV24-1 and TRBJ2-3, with 8 bases lining up with TRBD2. Losses at the gene ends were 1 base for V and 4 bases for J; bases not matched to a gene: 6. In germline, CDR1 is KGHDR, CDR2 SFDVKD. This CDR3 comprises 16 residues.